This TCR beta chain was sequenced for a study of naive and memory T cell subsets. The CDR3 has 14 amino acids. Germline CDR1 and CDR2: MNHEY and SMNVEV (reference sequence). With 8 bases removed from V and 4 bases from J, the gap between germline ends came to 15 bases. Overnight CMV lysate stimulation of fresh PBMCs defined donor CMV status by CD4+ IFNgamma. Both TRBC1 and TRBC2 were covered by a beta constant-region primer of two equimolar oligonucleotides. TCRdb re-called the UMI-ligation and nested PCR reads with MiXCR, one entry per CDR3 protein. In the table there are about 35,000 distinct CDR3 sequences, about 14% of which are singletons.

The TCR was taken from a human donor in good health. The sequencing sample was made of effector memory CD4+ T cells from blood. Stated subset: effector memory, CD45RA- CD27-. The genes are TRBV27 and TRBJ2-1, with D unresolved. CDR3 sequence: CASRPRATYNEQFF. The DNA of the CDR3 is TGTGCCAGCCGCCCCCGGGCGACATACAATGAGCAGTTCTTC.